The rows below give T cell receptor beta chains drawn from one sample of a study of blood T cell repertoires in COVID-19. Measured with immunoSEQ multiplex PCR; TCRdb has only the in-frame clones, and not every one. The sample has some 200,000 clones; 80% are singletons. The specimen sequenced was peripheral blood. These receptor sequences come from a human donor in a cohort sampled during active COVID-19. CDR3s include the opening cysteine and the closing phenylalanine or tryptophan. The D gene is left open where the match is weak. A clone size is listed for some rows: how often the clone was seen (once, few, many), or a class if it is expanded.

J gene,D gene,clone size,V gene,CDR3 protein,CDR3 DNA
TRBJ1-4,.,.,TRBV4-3,CASSRAGDYNEKLFF,TGCGCCAGCAGCCGGGCGGGGGACTATAATGAAAAACTGTTTTTT
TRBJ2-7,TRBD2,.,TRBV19,CASSIVSGRREQYF,TGTGCCAGTAGTATAGTCAGCGGGAGGCGCGAGCAGTACTTC
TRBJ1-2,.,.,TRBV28,CASSLGGARGYGYTF,TGTGCCAGCAGTTTGGGGGGGGCGCGGGGCTATGGCTACACCTTC
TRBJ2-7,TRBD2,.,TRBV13,CASSLGSGASSYEQYF,TGTGCCAGCAGCTTAGGGAGCGGGGCCAGCTCCTACGAGCAGTACTTC
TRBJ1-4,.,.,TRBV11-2,CASSSPAVGEKLFF,TGTGCCAGCAGCTCCCCAGCGGTTGGAGAAAAACTGTTTTTT
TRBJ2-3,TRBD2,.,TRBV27,CASRPRTSGGTDTQYF,TGTGCCAGCAGGCCCCGGACTAGCGGAGGCACAGATACGCAGTATTTT
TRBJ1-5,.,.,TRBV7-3,CASSLQGNQPQHF,TGTGCCAGCAGCTTGCAGGGTAATCAGCCCCAGCATTTT
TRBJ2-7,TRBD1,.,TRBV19,CATSHRGRSYEQYF,TGTGCCACCTCCCACAGGGGACGATCCTACGAGCAGTACTTC
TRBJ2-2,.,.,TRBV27,CASSVNTGELFF,TGTGCCAGCAGCGTGAACACCGGGGAGCTGTTTTTT
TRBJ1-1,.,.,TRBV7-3,CATKPGASNTEAFF,TGTGCCACCAAACCAGGGGCTTCTAACACTGAAGCTTTCTTT
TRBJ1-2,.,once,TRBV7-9,CASSLGGDYGYTF,TGTGCCAGCAGCTTGGGGGGAGACTATGGCTACACCTTC
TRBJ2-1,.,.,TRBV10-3,CAIRSGENSDQFF,TGTGCCATCCGTTCGGGAGAGAATTCCGATCAGTTCTTC
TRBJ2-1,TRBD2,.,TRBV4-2,CASSPGTSGVYNEQFF,TGTGCCAGCAGCCCAGGGACTAGCGGGGTCTACAATGAGCAGTTCTTC
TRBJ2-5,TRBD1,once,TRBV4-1,CASSQWTGQETQYF,TGCGCCAGCAGCCAATGGACAGGACAAGAGACCCAGTACTTC
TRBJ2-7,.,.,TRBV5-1,CASSLASRSYEQYF,TGCGCCAGCAGCTTGGCAAGCCGGTCCTACGAGCAGTACTTC
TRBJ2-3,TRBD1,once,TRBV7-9,CASGTVEDTQYF,TGTGCCAGCGGGACAGTTGAAGATACGCAGTATTTT
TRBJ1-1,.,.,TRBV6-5,CASRGGQSHLPEAFF,TGTGCCAGCAGGGGTGGACAGTCACATCTTCCTGAAGCTTTCTTT
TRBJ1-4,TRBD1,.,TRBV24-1,CATSDSGTANEKLFF,TGTGCCACCAGTGATTCCGGGACAGCTAATGAAAAACTGTTTTTT
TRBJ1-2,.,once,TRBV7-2,CASSPWGNQGGGYTF,TGTGCCAGCAGCCCTTGGGGCAATCAAGGGGGTGGCTACACCTTC